The sequence of this TCR beta chain was determined in a study of blood T cell repertoires in COVID-19. This CDR3 has 15 residues. The V end was cut by 0 bases, the J end by 4 bases, with 13 bases between. Germline CDR1 reads MNHEY; CDR2 reads SVGEGT. Clones were read by immunoSEQ multiplex PCR, and TCRdb kept only the in-frame ones, dropping some. The table shows some 200,000 clones, with about 87% occurring only once. The chain has TRBV6-2 or TRBV6-3 and TRBJ2-7, with a weak D call TRBD2 (6 bases). The receptor comes from a woman aged 25 to 39 who had recovered from COVID-19. The sequenced sample was PBMCs or T cells enriched from blood (not recorded which). The CDR3 protein is CASSYSKGLLYEQYF. The CDR3 coding sequence is TGTGCCAGCAGTTACTCGAAGGGACTCCTTTACGAGCAGTACTTC.